Each of the 27 T cell receptor beta chains below was sequenced from the same sample in a study of blood T cell repertoires in COVID-19. Method: immunoSEQ multiplex PCR; TCRdb's copy keeps in-frame clones and lacks some. The sample shows 250,000 to 350,000 clones, about nine tenths of them seen only once. Sequencing was performed on PBMCs or T cells enriched from blood (not recorded which). These receptors were obtained from a woman aged 18 to 35 who had recovered from COVID-19.

The chain has TRBV3-1 (or the pseudogene TRBV3-2) and TRBJ1-5; D remains ambiguous. Trimming left V 0 bases short and J 7 bases short, with 7 bases between. The germline V gene has CDR1 LGHDT and CDR2 YNNKEL (reference sequence). CDR3 length: 13 residues. DNA for the CDR3: TGTGCCAGCAGCCAAGAGCACGGGCAGCCCCAGCATTTT. Protein product: CASSQEHGQPQHF.

The chain combines TRBV5-5 with TRBJ2-1, with D unresolved. CDR3 size: 14 residues. V lost 0 bases and J 4 bases, leaving 8 bases between the germline ends. CDR1 is SGHKS, CDR2 YYEKEE, per germline (reference sequence). The DNA for the CDR3 is TGTGCCAGCAGCTTGGGGGCCCTTTACAATGAGCAGTTCTTC. Translating it yields CASSLGALYNEQFF.

This clone was seen only once. The chain uses TRBV13 and TRBJ2-1; 8 bases map to TRBD2. The CDR3 covers 16 residues. The V and J ends lost 6 bases and 2 bases, in that order; junction bases with no gene match: 9. Germline CDR1 PRHDT, CDR2 FYEKMQ (reference sequence). The CDR3 DNA sequence: TGTGCCAGCAGAGTCCGGGGGGGCCTAACCTACAATGAGCAGTTCTTC. Translation gives CASRVRGGLTYNEQFF.

This clone was observed at least ten times. The rearrangement joins TRBV3-1 (or the pseudogene TRBV3-2) to TRBJ2-3, with TRBD2 matching over 8 bases. The CDR3 has 17 amino acids. The germline gives CDR1 LGHDT, CDR2 YNNKEL (reference sequence). Unmatched junction bases numbered 9, after V lost 1 base and J lost 3 bases. The CDR3 region is CASSQGWTGGHTDTQYF. The CDR3 bases are TGTGCCAGCAGCCAAGGATGGACGGGGGGGCATACAGATACGCAGTATTTT.

This chain joins TRBV19 and TRBJ1-3; D uncertain. Germline V gene sequence: CDR1 LNHDA, CDR2 SQIVND (reference sequence). V lost 3 bases and J lost 2, with 14 bases in between. This CDR3 is 16 amino acids long. The CDR3 DNA sequence: TGTGCCAGTAGTATCCCCGCCCGGGGTGCTGGAAACACCATATATTTT. This encodes CASSIPARGAGNTIYF.

This clone occurred once. V usage is TRBV29-1 and J usage is TRBJ2-3, with no clear D. V lost 3 bases to trimming and J lost 3 bases, with 10 bases between them. Germline CDR1 is SQVTM and CDR2 is ANQGSEA. CDR3 length: 13 residues. CDR3 in amino acids: CSVDFGPTDTQYF. CDR3 DNA: TGCAGCGTTGATTTCGGTCCTACAGATACGCAGTATTTT.

This chain connects TRBV24-1 to TRBJ2-3; no firm D call. In germline, CDR1 is KGHDR, CDR2 SFDVKD. V was cut by 4 bases and J by 0 bases, with 13 bases left in between. The CDR3 spans 16 residues. Written as DNA, the CDR3 is TGTGCCACCAGTGACCGCGCGTCTTCGAGCACAGATACGCAGTATTTT. This translates into CATSDRASSSTDTQYF.

As for this clone: This sample includes further DNA sequences coding for the same CDR3. This sequence joins TRBV12-3 or TRBV12-4 and TRBJ1-2; unclear D gene. CDR3 size: 12 residues. Trimming took off 1 base at V and 5 bases at J, with 5 bases between the two ends. CDR3 in DNA: TGTGCCAGCAGTTTAGACGGGTATGGCTACACCTTC. Protein: CASSLDGYGYTF.

The V call is TRBV2, the J call TRBJ2-7; 9 bases are a match to TRBD2. V shed 9 bases, J shed 4 bases, and the junction held 4 bases outside the gene matches. Germline V gene lookup returns CDR1 SNHLY and CDR2 FYNNEI. This CDR3 contains 12 residues. CDR3 region: CASTSGLYEQYF. The CDR3, as DNA: TGTGCCAGTACTAGCGGGCTGTACGAGCAGTACTTC.

The V and J genes are TRBV7-2 and TRBJ1-2, with TRBD1 matching over 7 bases. Per the germline V gene, CDR1 is SGHTA and CDR2 is FQGNSA. The J segment lost 7 bases and the V segment lost 4 bases, leaving 9 bases of the junction unmatched. CDR3 length equals 14 residues. The CDR3 protein is CASSSEMGQIGYTF. The CDR3 DNA reads as TGTGCCAGCAGCTCAGAGATGGGACAGATTGGCTACACCTTC.

This chain joins TRBV2 and TRBJ2-4; possibly TRBD2 for D (5 bases). Trimming took 8 bases from V and 8 from J, leaving 19 bases between them. This CDR3 spans 14 amino acids. The V gene's germline CDR1 is SNHLY and CDR2 FYNNEI. The CDR3 DNA is TGTGCCAGCGAAAGGCTTAGGGAGAGTGACATTCAGTACTTC. It translates to CASERLRESDIQYF.

The chain recombines TRBV28 with TRBJ1-2; 9 positions match TRBD1. The V and J ends lost 6 bases and 5 bases, in that order; junction bases with no gene match: 7. The CDR3 loop spans 14 amino acids. From germline, CDR1 is MDHEN and CDR2 SYDVKM. The CDR3 DNA sequence: TGTGCCAGCAGACTAAACAGGGGGCGTTATGGCTACACCTTC. Translated: CASRLNRGRYGYTF.

The table lists this clone with a count of one. This chain uses TRBV28 with TRBJ2-1; 9 bases line up with TRBD2. Germline values: CDR1 MDHEN, CDR2 SYDVKM. With 4 bases clipped from V and 4 bases from J, the junction kept 8 bases outside the gene matches. The CDR3 extends over 16 amino acids. CDR3 region: CASSSGLAHIYNEQFF. The CDR3 DNA reads TGTGCCAGCAGTTCCGGACTAGCGCATATATACAATGAGCAGTTCTTC. The full variable domain, in which reference TRBV28 and TRBJ2-1 provide the parts outside the CDR3, is DVKVTQSSRYLVKRTGEKVFLECVQDMDHENMFWYRQDPGLGLRLIYFSYDVKMKEKGDIPEGYSVSREKKERFSLILESASTNQTSMYLCASSSGLAHIYNEQFFGPGTRLTVL.

This CDR3 is CASSLEGLAGRVGTDTQYF. Here the CDR3 DNA reads TGCGCCAGCAGCTTGGAGGGACTAGCGGGACGCGTGGGCACAGATACGCAGTATTTT. The rearrangement joins TRBV5-1 to TRBJ2-3, with TRBD2 identical over 13 bases. The CDR3 extends over 19 amino acids. Germline-derived CDR1 and CDR2 are SGHRS and YFSETQ. J lost 1 base, V lost 0 bases, and 8 bases had no gene match.

The chain couples TRBV3-1 (or the pseudogene TRBV3-2) to TRBJ1-2, with D hard to call. V dropped 0 bases and J dropped 8 bases, with 7 bases sitting between them. Germline V gene lookup returns CDR1 LGHDT and CDR2 YNNKEL (reference sequence). The CDR3 loop spans 12 amino acids. The CDR3 region is CASSQDLGGYTF. Written as DNA, the CDR3 is TGTGCCAGCAGCCAAGATTTGGGCGGCTACACCTTC.

CDR3 sequence: CATSIDRNTEAFF. Written as DNA, the CDR3 is TGTGCCACCAGTATTGATAGAAACACTGAAGCTTTCTTT. The gene calls are TRBV15 and TRBJ1-1; D gene unclear. This CDR3 spans 13 amino acids. Trimming shortened V by 6 bases and J by 2 bases, and 10 bases separated the two germline ends. Germline assignment: CDR1 LNHNV and CDR2 YYDKDF (reference sequence).

V is TRBV18 and J is TRBJ1-6, with D maybe TRBD1 (6 bases). Trimming cost V 2 bases and J 8 bases, with 10 bases left between them. Germline CDR1 reads KGHSH; CDR2 reads LQKENI. The CDR3 is made up of 14 amino acids. CDR3 in amino acids: CASSPAGVDSPLHF. The CDR3 DNA is TGTGCCAGCTCACCAGCAGGGGTCGATTCACCCCTCCACTTT.

This chain connects TRBV7-9 to TRBJ1-4; 7 bases fit TRBD1. The CDR3 spans 15 residues. Trimming at V came to 2 bases and at J to 6 bases, leaving 6 bases not matched to a gene. Per the germline V gene, CDR1 is SEHNR and CDR2 is FQNEAQ (reference sequence). The DNA for the CDR3 is TGTGCCAGCAGCTTAACGACAGGGTACGATGAAAAACTGTTTTTT. It is translated as CASSLTTGYDEKLFF.

The CDR3 DNA is TGTGCCAGCACCCCCGGGACAGACGGAAACACCATATATTTT. Amino acid sequence: CASTPGTDGNTIYF. The chain carries TRBV5-5 and TRBJ1-3, with TRBD1 matching 7 bases. Germline CDR1 reads SGHKS; CDR2 reads YYEKEE (reference sequence). V lost 6 bases, J lost 4 bases, and 7 bases stayed unmatched. The CDR3 is made up of 14 amino acids.

This chain uses TRBV28 with TRBJ1-1; a weak D match, TRBD1 (6 bases). The CDR3 runs to 12 residues. V lost 4 bases and J 7 bases, leaving 10 bases between the germline ends. Germline CDR1 MDHEN, CDR2 SYDVKM. The CDR3 region has the DNA TGTGCCAGCAGTTACAGGGATATTGAAGCTTTCTTT. Translating it yields CASSYRDIEAFF. The entire variable domain, with the rest obtained from reference TRBV28 and TRBJ1-1, is as follows: DVKVTQSSRYLVKRTGEKVFLECVQDMDHENMFWYRQDPGLGLRLIYFSYDVKMKEKGDIPEGYSVSREKKERFSLILESASTNQTSMYLCASSYRDIEAFFGQGTRLTVV.

The chain couples TRBV11-1 to TRBJ2-5; tentative D call: TRBD1 (6 bases). Germline loops: CDR1 SGHAT, CDR2 FQDESV (reference sequence). V gave up 2 bases and J gave up 3 bases, with 10 bases separating them. CDR3 length equals 14 residues. Here the CDR3 reads CASSLMGAEETQYF. The CDR3 DNA follows: TGTGCCAGCAGCTTAATGGGGGCTGAAGAGACCCAGTACTTC. The whole variable domain, filled in from reference TRBV11-1 and TRBJ2-5, reads EAEVAQSPRYKITEKSQAVAFWCDPISGHATLYWYRQILGQGPELLVQFQDESVVDDSQLPKDRFSAERLKGVDSTLKIQPAELGDSAMYLCASSLMGAEETQYFGPGTRLLVL.

This rearrangement joins TRBV6-2 or TRBV6-3 to TRBJ2-7; tentative D call: TRBD1 (6 bases). Trimming left V 5 bases short and J 4 bases short, with 15 bases between. The CDR3 loop spans 14 amino acids. Looked up from germline, CDR1 is MNHEY and CDR2 is SVGEGT. CDR3 DNA: TGTGCCAGCAGTCGTCCCGGGACAAAATACGAGCAGTACTTC. It yields the protein CASSRPGTKYEQYF.

This chain links TRBV7-2 with TRBJ2-7; possibly TRBD2 for D (6 bases). Germline assignment: CDR1 SGHTA and CDR2 FQGNSA. The CDR3 covers 16 residues. The V end lost 5 bases, the J end lost 3 bases, and 20 bases lay between the germline ends. CDR3 nucleotide sequence: TGTGCCAGCAGCCCGCGGACCGGGCGGGAAGGCTACGAGCAGTACTTC. The encoded protein is CASSPRTGREGYEQYF.

This clone was detected a few times. The chain links TRBV7-8 to TRBJ2-7; 8 bases agree with TRBD2. This CDR3 is built from 16 residues. The germline V gene has CDR1 SGHVS and CDR2 FQNEAQ. V shed 5 bases, J shed 4 bases, and the junction held 13 bases outside the gene matches. The CDR3 protein is CASSLYAGGESYEQYF. Written as DNA, the CDR3 is TGTGCCAGCAGCCTCTACGCGGGGGGCGAGAGTTACGAGCAGTACTTC. Based on the CDR3 plus reference TRBV7-8 and TRBJ2-7, the full variable domain is GAGVSQSPRYKVAKRGQDVALRCDPISGHVSLFWYQQALGQGPEFLTYFQNEAQLDKSGLPSDRFFAERPEGSVSTLKIQRTQQEDSAVYLCASSLYAGGESYEQYFGPGTRLTVT.

The chain links TRBV20-1 to TRBJ2-1; no definite D call. The CDR3 has 12 amino acids. Germline CDR1 and CDR2: DFQATT and SNEGSKA (reference sequence). V dropped 3 bases and J dropped 3 bases, with 6 bases sitting between them. The DNA of the CDR3 is TGCAGTGCTAGTAGACTCTACAATGAGCAGTTCTTC. It is translated as CSASRLYNEQFF.

This chain uses TRBV20-1 with TRBJ2-3; D unresolved. The CDR3 totals 11 residues. The germline V gene has CDR1 DFQATT and CDR2 SNEGSKA (reference sequence). Deletions cut 2 bases from V and 7 bases from J, with 7 bases between. DNA for the CDR3: TGCAGTGCTAGATTTCTAAATACGCAGTATTTT. Protein product: CSARFLNTQYF.

The chain has TRBV15 and TRBJ2-1; a weak D match, TRBD2 (7 bases). V was cut by 3 bases and J by 4 bases, with 16 bases left in between. The CDR3 contains 16 residues. Per the germline V gene, CDR1 is LNHNV and CDR2 is YYDKDF (reference sequence). CDR3 sequence: CATSSGRGASYNEQFF. As DNA, the CDR3 is TGTGCCACCAGCAGTGGACGGGGGGCCTCATACAATGAGCAGTTCTTC.